This T cell receptor beta chain stems from a study of a mutant IDH1 vaccine in newly diagnosed glioma. Study at large: Vaccination began 4-6 weeks post radiotherapy alone, or with temozolomide cycles. The treated population exhibited a male proportion of about 62%, a female proportion of roughly 40%, and a mean age of roughly 39 years.

Clones were sequenced by immunoSEQ multiplex PCR, and TCRdb holds only the in-frame ones, with some missing. The sample records about 30,000 clones, around 90% being singletons. As regards this clone: The target antigen is unknown. One junction end disagrees with the germline gene, perhaps due to a read error.

The CDR3 loop spans 15 amino acids. Germline loops: CDR1 SGHDT, CDR2 YYEEEE. Time point denoted: week 5, during vaccination. The investigators gave 300 ug of mutant IDH1 20-mer peptide in each vaccine dose, together with topical imiquimod. V gene TRBV5-6 combines with J gene TRBJ2-7; D gene ambiguous. Sequenced material: peripheral blood mononuclear cells (PBMCs), taken from a glioma patient whose treatment included an IDH1 peptide vaccine. The clonotype originates from a woman in her 40s with glioma. Some clones in this sample may be carry-over from other donors' samples. The CDR3 reads CASSLLAPQFYEQYF. The DNA for the CDR3 is TGTGCCAGCAGCTTGTTGGCCCCCCAATTTTACGAGCAGTACTTT.